These 10 T cell receptor beta chains were sequenced from one sample in a study of blood T cell repertoires in COVID-19. TCRdb's copy holds only in-frame clones and misses some; the assay was immunoSEQ multiplex PCR. The repertoire holds roughly 98,000 clones, with over 80% as singletons. The specimen was peripheral blood. These receptors were obtained from a woman in her sixties with active COVID-19.

The gene calls are TRBV7-9 and TRBJ1-1; TRBD1 matches at 8 bases. With V trimmed by 1 base and J by 7 bases, 8 bases remained unmatched. The germline CDR1 and CDR2 sequences are SEHNR and FQNEAQ (reference sequence). This CDR3 is built from 15 residues. The DNA of the CDR3 is TGTGCCAGCAGCTTAGGGTGGACAGGGTACAGTGAAGCTTTCTTT. Its protein product is CASSLGWTGYSEAFF.

The V call is TRBV6-5, the J call TRBJ1-3, with D possibly being TRBD1 (6 bases). The CDR3 sequence is 15 residues long. The V gene lost 6 bases and the J gene lost 0 bases, with 12 bases spanning the gap. Germline V gene lookup returns CDR1 MNHEY and CDR2 SVGAGI. CDR3 coding DNA: TGTGCCAGCAGCGACGGGGGGGCCTCTGGAAACACCATATATTTT. It translates to CASSDGGASGNTIYF.

This chain connects TRBV10-2 to TRBJ2-1, with 7 bases aligning to TRBD1. The J segment lost 0 bases and the V segment lost 7 bases, leaving 12 bases of the junction unmatched. The CDR3 is 17 residues long. Per the germline V gene, CDR1 is WSHSY and CDR2 is SAAADI. The CDR3 reads CASTKIGQASSYNEQFF. The CDR3 DNA reads TGCGCCAGCACTAAAATCGGACAGGCGAGCTCCTACAATGAGCAGTTCTTC.

This chain links TRBV2 with TRBJ1-5; 7 positions match TRBD1. This CDR3 spans 15 amino acids. Germline CDR1 SNHLY, CDR2 FYNNEI. The V segment lost 6 bases and the J segment 0 bases; nucleotides outside the gene matches: 5. CDR3 nucleotide sequence: TGTGCCAGCAGGAAGGGGACAGTTAGCAATCAGCCCCAGCATTTT. Protein sequence: CASRKGTVSNQPQHF.

This clone has just a few counts. The V gene is TRBV3-1 (or the pseudogene TRBV3-2), the J gene TRBJ2-2; D perhaps matches TRBD2 (5 bases). Germline values: CDR1 LGHDT, CDR2 YNNKEL (reference sequence). V was pared by 2 bases and J by 4 bases, with 8 bases between. This CDR3 region has 14 residues. The CDR3 reads CASSQFAGTGELFF. CDR3 bases: TGTGCCAGCAGCCAATTCGCGGGCACCGGGGAGCTGTTTTTT.

The rearrangement joins TRBV5-1 to TRBJ2-2; D not resolved. Germline values: CDR1 SGHRS, CDR2 YFSETQ. This CDR3 region has 15 residues. The ends were cut back, 1 base at V and 2 bases at J, with 9 bases in the middle. CDR3 amino acids: CASSLMEPNTGELFF. As DNA, the CDR3 is TGCGCCAGCAGCTTGATGGAGCCTAACACCGGGGAGCTGTTTTTT.

This chain connects TRBV3-1 (or the pseudogene TRBV3-2) to TRBJ2-3; a weak D match, TRBD2 (5 bases). The CDR3 is made up of 13 amino acids. The V end was cut by 5 bases, the J end by 8 bases, with 14 bases between. CDR1 is LGHDT, CDR2 YNNKEL, per germline (reference sequence). The CDR3 sequence is CASSDYAEGTQYF. DNA for the CDR3: TGTGCCAGCAGCGACTATGCCGAGGGTACGCAGTATTTT.

The rearrangement links TRBV7-2 to TRBJ2-1, with 8 bases identical to TRBD2. V was clipped by 2 bases and J by 8 bases; unmatched bases: 5. CDR1 is SGHTA and CDR2 is FQGNSA in the germline V gene. This CDR3 comprises 14 residues. The CDR3 sequence is CASSLTGGLDEQFF. The CDR3 nucleotides are TGTGCCAGCAGCTTAACGGGAGGGCTCGATGAGCAGTTCTTC.

In this sample, this clone turned up once. In nucleotides, the CDR3 is TGTGCCAGCAGTTATGGACAGGGAACGGTACATCAGCCCCAGCATTTT. Protein: CASSYGQGTVHQPQHF. The genes are TRBV5-5 and TRBJ1-5; TRBD1 matches 8 bases. The CDR3 runs to 16 residues. Germline lookup yields CDR1 SGHKS and CDR2 YYEKEE (reference sequence). V trimming: 5 bases; J trimming: 5 bases; junction bases outside the gene matches: 12.

The gene calls are TRBV9 and TRBJ2-2; TRBD1 agrees at 10 bases. Germline V lookup: CDR1 SGDLS, CDR2 YYNGEE. Trimming at V came to 4 bases and at J to 4 bases, leaving 7 bases not matched to a gene. This CDR3 spans 16 amino acids. The DNA for the CDR3 is TGTGCCAGCAGCCTGACAGGGGGCGCGGGCACCGGGGAGCTGTTTTTT. It yields the protein CASSLTGGAGTGELFF.